These 18 T cell receptor beta chains originate from one sample sequenced in a study of T cells in Graves' hyperthyroidism and ophthalmopathy. Amplified TCR beta CDR3 regions came from RNA transcripts. First-round RT-PCR targeting the TCR CDR3 was performed with the HTBI primer set. TCRdb recomputed calls from the multiplex PCR reads with MiXCR, one row per CDR3 protein. This table has about 410,000 distinct CDR3 sequences, roughly 14% appearing once. The sequenced sample consisted of blood. All receptors derive from a man aged 18 to 30 with Graves' ophthalmopathy.

This clonotype was recorded at least ten times. The chain links TRBV30 to TRBJ1-4; weak D call: TRBD1 (6 bases). CDR1 and CDR2 from the germline V gene are GTSNPN and SVGIG (reference sequence). Deletions cut 0 bases from V and 6 bases from J, with 14 bases between. This CDR3 has 15 residues. CDR3 amino acids: CAWSVLSGVDEKLFF. The CDR3, as DNA: TGTGCCTGGAGTGTACTGTCAGGGGTGGATGAAAAACTGTTTTTT.

This clonotype was detected many times. This sequence joins TRBV5-1 and TRBJ2-3; 13 bases line up with TRBD2. Germline V gene lookup returns CDR1 SGHRS and CDR2 YFSETQ. This CDR3 comprises 17 residues. After removal of 4 bases from V and 4 bases from J, the junction contained 9 bases not matched to a gene. The CDR3 DNA follows: TGCGCCAGCAGCCGTCTGACTAGCGGGAGGCAGGCAGATACGCAGTATTTT. It is translated as CASSRLTSGRQADTQYF.

The chain carries TRBV7-9 and TRBJ2-1, with TRBD2 identical over 9 bases. Germline CDR1 SEHNR, CDR2 FQNEAQ (reference sequence). The CDR3 is 15 residues long. Trimming took 6 bases from V and 2 from J; bases not matched to a gene: 5. As DNA, the CDR3 is TGTGCCAGCAGGCCTAGCGGGATAGCCTACAATGAGCAGTTCTTC. It encodes CASRPSGIAYNEQFF. The full variable domain, with the rest looked up from reference TRBV7-9 and TRBJ2-1, is DTGVSQNPRHKITKRGQNVTFRCDPISEHNRLYWYRQTLGQGPEFLTYFQNEAQLEKSRLLSDRFSAERPKGSFSTLEIQRTEQGDSAMYLCASRPSGIAYNEQFFGPGTRLTVL.

This clonotype was observed at least ten times. This chain links TRBV2 with TRBJ1-1; no reliable D call. The CDR3 loop spans 12 amino acids. The germline V gene has CDR1 SNHLY and CDR2 FYNNEI. Trimming shortened V by 6 bases and J by 3 bases, and 8 bases separated the two germline ends. The CDR3 DNA is TGTGCCAGCAGCGGGCAGGACACTGAAGCTTTCTTT. This encodes CASSGQDTEAFF.

This clonotype has a count of ten or more. The CDR3 nucleotides are TGTGCCAGCAGATGGGACAGCGCACCTGGGGCCAACGTCCTGACTTTC. It translates to CASRWDSAPGANVLTF. The V gene is TRBV6-2 or TRBV6-3, the J gene TRBJ2-6, with TRBD1 identical over 7 bases. The CDR3 contains 16 residues. Germline-derived CDR1 and CDR2 are MNHEY and SVGEGT. Trimming cost V 6 bases and J 2 bases; bases outside gene matches: 7.

The V gene is TRBV11-2, the J gene TRBJ2-1; D not resolved. The CDR3 spans 12 residues. V lost 1 base and J lost 15, with 13 bases in between. CDR1 and CDR2 from the germline V gene are SGHAT and FQNNGV. The CDR3 region is CASSLVWAPPFF. CDR3 DNA: TGTGCCAGCAGCTTAGTGTGGGCCCCCCCGTTCTTC.

This clonotype was found many times. V usage is TRBV5-1 and J usage is TRBJ2-7; 8 nucleotides align to TRBD2. From germline, CDR1 is SGHRS and CDR2 YFSETQ. J lost 2 bases, V lost 6 bases, and 4 bases had no gene match. The CDR3 is 13 amino acids. CDR3 in DNA: TGCGCCAGCAACTCGGGGGGGACCTACGAGCAGTACTTC. Encoded protein: CASNSGGTYEQYF.

This clonotype was counted only a few times. The rearrangement joins TRBV6-5 to TRBJ2-2; perhaps TRBD1 as D (5 bases). Per germline, CDR1 MNHEY and CDR2 SVGAGI. V shed 6 bases and J shed 2 bases, with 10 bases lying between them. This CDR3 has 14 residues. The DNA for the CDR3 is TGTGCCAGCAGATACCAGGGAAACACCGGGGAGCTGTTTTTT. This sequence encodes CASRYQGNTGELFF.

In this sample, this clonotype turned up many times. CDR3 loop: CASSWTGPGNTIYF. The CDR3 coding sequence is TGTGCCAGCAGTTGGACAGGGCCCGGAAACACCATATATTTT. The rearrangement links TRBV28 to TRBJ1-3, with 8 positions matching TRBD1. The CDR3 contains 14 residues. Germline CDR1 and CDR2: MDHEN and SYDVKM. After removal of 4 bases from V and 4 bases from J, the junction contained 3 bases not matched to a gene.

Many counts were recorded for this clonotype. V and J are TRBV7-8 and TRBJ2-3; 9 bases match TRBD2. The CDR3 has 17 residues. Germline lookup yields CDR1 SGHVS and CDR2 FQNEAQ. The trim removed 1 base at V and 3 bases at J, leaving 8 bases unmatched. The DNA of the CDR3 is TGTGCCAGCAGCTTAGTTCTTAGCGGGAGTATTACAGATACGCAGTATTTT. This gives the protein CASSLVLSGSITDTQYF.

This clonotype was counted only a few times. The genes are TRBV20-1 and TRBJ2-1; a possible D gene is TRBD2 (5 bases). The length of the CDR3 is 17 residues. V was clipped by 0 bases and J by 4 bases, with 19 bases between them. Germline CDR1 is DFQATT and CDR2 is SNEGSKA (reference sequence). This CDR3 reads CSAREAPPGGLYNEQFF. Written as DNA, the CDR3 is TGCAGTGCTAGAGAGGCCCCTCCCGGCGGGTTATACAATGAGCAGTTCTTC.

The genes are TRBV11-3 and TRBJ2-5, with unresolved D. This CDR3 comprises 17 residues. Germline lookup yields CDR1 SGHNT and CDR2 YENEEA. V dropped 0 bases and J dropped 5 bases, with 19 bases sitting between them. This CDR3 reads CASSLDFPRPLRETQYF. The DNA for the CDR3 is TGTGCCAGCAGCTTAGATTTTCCCCGTCCTTTAAGGGAGACCCAGTACTTC. The full variable domain, in which reference TRBV11-3 and TRBJ2-5 provide the parts outside the CDR3, is EAGVVQSPRYKIIEKKQPVAFWCNPISGHNTLYWYLQNLGQGPELLIRYENEEAVDDSQLPKDRFSAERLKGVDSTLKIQPAELGDSAVYLCASSLDFPRPLRETQYFGPGTRLLVL.

The sample holds a few counts of this clonotype. The chain links TRBV6-1 to TRBJ2-7; 8 bases are a match to TRBD2. Germline V gene data show CDR1 as MNHNS and CDR2 as SASEGT. V was pared by 5 bases and J by 3 bases, with 15 bases of the junction left unmatched. This CDR3 is built from 17 residues. This CDR3 is CASSLRIGTGGDYEQYF. CDR3 DNA sequence: TGTGCCAGCAGTTTACGAATAGGAACCGGGGGGGACTACGAGCAGTACTTC.

J is TRBJ1-4 and V is TRBV20-1; 7 bases are a match to TRBD1. This CDR3 spans 13 amino acids. CDR1 DFQATT and CDR2 SNEGSKA come from the germline V gene (reference sequence). V lost 4 bases, J lost 7 bases, and 6 bases stayed unmatched. In DNA form, the CDR3 reads TGCAGTGCTACCTGGACAGGTCCTGAAAAACTGTTTTTT. It translates to CSATWTGPEKLFF.

This clonotype was recorded many times. The chain employs TRBV7-9 and TRBJ2-1, with 10 bases matching TRBD2. Germline loops: CDR1 SEHNR, CDR2 FQNEAQ (reference sequence). This CDR3 is 14 amino acids long. Germline trimming cut 8 bases from V and 3 bases from J; bases unmatched to any gene: 4. In nucleotides, the CDR3 is TGTGCCAGCTTAACTAGCGGGATCTACAATGAGCAGTTCTTC. This codes for CASLTSGIYNEQFF.

This chain links TRBV7-3 with TRBJ2-1; 8 bases match TRBD2. Looked up from germline, CDR1 is SGHTA and CDR2 is FQGTGA. The junction had 9 bases not matched to a gene; V was cut back by 1 base and J by 7 bases. The CDR3 contains 16 residues. The CDR3 region has the DNA TGTGCCAGCAGCTTAATAGCGGGGCCCCCTGGGAATGAGCAGTTCTTC. Its translation: CASSLIAGPPGNEQFF.

Note on this clonotype: A much larger clone lies a single base off, so this may be a read error. The chain combines TRBV6-2 or TRBV6-3 with TRBJ1-1, with no clear D. The germline gives CDR1 MNHEY, CDR2 SVGEGT. The CDR3 loop spans 13 amino acids. In DNA, the CDR3 is TGTGCCAGCTACCGGGGTCCCAGCACTGAAACTTTCTTT. Its translation is CASYRGPSTETFF.

This clonotype appeared many times. The chain has TRBV30 and TRBJ2-7, with 12 bases fitting TRBD2. The CDR3 is 16 residues long. The trim removed 2 bases at V and 1 base at J, leaving 6 bases unmatched. Germline assignment: CDR1 GTSNPN and CDR2 SVGIG (reference sequence). CDR3 DNA sequence: TGTGCCTGGAGTCGACTAGCGGGAGAACTTTCCTACGAGCAGTACTTC. Protein: CAWSRLAGELSYEQYF.